Listed below are T cell receptor beta chains from one sample, sequenced in a study of T cell changes during pregnancy in multiple sclerosis. Measured with immunoSEQ multiplex PCR; TCRdb has only the in-frame clones, and not every one. The profile shows tens of thousands of clones, roughly 90% of them singletons. This material consisted of peripheral blood, taken in the first trimester of pregnancy. Receptors originate from a female donor in good health, enrolled as a control in a pregnancy study. Each CDR3 is given with its conserved first and last residue. Fields, in order: V gene, J gene, clone size, D gene, CDR3 protein, CDR3 DNA. A D gene is named only where the DNA matches it firmly. Size is omitted from some rows. Given values are once, few, many or a class for expanded clones.

TRBV6-5,TRBJ2-7,-,-,CASSDSYEQYF,TGTGCCAGCAGTGACAGCTACGAGCAGTACTTC
TRBV6-1,TRBJ2-5,-,TRBD2,CASQPGTSGSETQYF,TGTGCCAGCCAACCCGGGACTAGCGGGTCAGAGACCCAGTACTTC
TRBV7-9,TRBJ1-4,-,TRBD1,CASSSRQGFSEKLFF,TGTGCCAGCAGCTCAAGACAGGGGTTCAGTGAAAAACTGTTTTTT
TRBV2,TRBJ1-1,-,TRBD1,CAGLRRTGASNTEAFF,TGTGCCGGGTTGAGAAGGACAGGGGCTTCGAACACTGAAGCTTTCTTT
TRBV5-1,TRBJ1-2,-,TRBD1,CASSLDTGAGGYTF,TGCGCCAGCAGCTTGGATACAGGGGCGGGTGGCTACACCTTC
TRBV4-3,TRBJ2-7,-,-,CASSPRWFYEQYF,TGCGCCAGCAGCCCGAGGTGGTTCTACGAGCAGTACTTC
TRBV4-2,TRBJ2-3,-,-,CASSQSLEGTDTQYF,TGTGCCAGCAGCCAATCCTTGGAGGGCACAGATACGCAGTATTTT
TRBV7-2,TRBJ2-5,-,-,CASSLGGTPETQYF,TGTGCCAGCAGCTTAGGAGGGACTCCGGAGACCCAGTACTTC
TRBV18,TRBJ1-1,-,TRBD1,CASSTRTGLSTEAFF,TGTGCCAGCTCAACCCGGACAGGCTTGTCCACTGAAGCTTTCTTT
TRBV28,TRBJ2-7,once,-,CASSPLGVIKGQYF,TGTGCCAGCAGTCCCTTAGGGGTCATTAAAGGGCAGTACTTC
TRBV6-6,TRBJ2-1,-,-,CASSYFVPSSYNEQFF,TGTGCCAGCAGTTACTTTGTTCCTAGCTCCTACAATGAGCAGTTCTTC
TRBV7-7,TRBJ2-2,-,-,CASSLSPITGELFF,TGTGCTAGCAGCCTTAGCCCGATCACCGGGGAGCTGTTTTTT
TRBV9,TRBJ2-7,once,TRBD1,CASSPLGTGGYEQYF,TGTGCCAGCAGCCCCCTCGGGACAGGGGGCTACGAGCAGTACTTC
TRBV5-1,TRBJ2-1,once,TRBD2,CASGPLIAGAYEQFF,TGCGCCAGCGGGCCCTTGATAGCGGGAGCCTATGAGCAGTTCTTC
TRBV30,TRBJ2-3,-,TRBD2,CAFGTSGSTDTQYF,TGTGCCTTTGGGACTAGCGGGAGCACAGATACGCAGTATTTT
TRBV10-3,TRBJ1-1,-,TRBD1,CAISESRDRGGNTEAFF,TGTGCCATCAGTGAGTCTCGGGACAGGGGGGGGAACACTGAAGCTTTCTTT
TRBV6-1,TRBJ2-2,-,-,CASSVLPGDTGELFF,TGTGCCAGCAGTGTTCTACCAGGGGACACCGGGGAGCTGTTTTTT
TRBV1,TRBJ2-3,-,-,CTSSQEVGGPGDTQYF,TGCACCAGCAGCCAAGAAGTGGGAGGGCCGGGAGATACGCAGTATTTT
TRBV4-1,TRBJ1-1,-,TRBD1,CASSQGWIRGSTEAFF,TGCGCCAGCAGCCAAGGGTGGATCAGGGGGTCCACTGAAGCTTTCTTT
TRBV2,TRBJ2-1,-,-,CASSDPGEQFF,TGTGCCAGCAGTGATCCGGGAGAGCAGTTCTTC
TRBV2,TRBJ2-5,-,TRBD1,CASSGDRDRGGETQYF,TGTGCCAGCAGTGGGGACCGGGACAGGGGGGGAGAGACCCAGTACTTC
TRBV19,TRBJ1-5,-,-,CASRVQSAGGNQPQHF,TGTGCCAGTAGAGTTCAATCGGCAGGAGGTAATCAGCCCCAGCATTTT
TRBV6-6,TRBJ2-3,-,TRBD1,CASIYPGDRSPTQYF,TGTGCCAGCATCTACCCCGGGGACAGATCGCCTACGCAGTATTTT
TRBV20-1,TRBJ2-1,-,-,CSASERAEQFF,TGCAGTGCTAGCGAGAGAGCTGAGCAGTTCTTC
TRBV30,TRBJ1-2,-,-,CAWSVSIGAYGYTF,TGTGCCTGGAGTGTATCAATAGGGGCCTATGGCTACACCTTC
TRBV7-2,TRBJ1-1,-,TRBD1,CASSLTGTGLMNTEAFF,TGTGCCAGCAGCTTAACAGGGACAGGACTCATGAACACTGAAGCTTTCTTT
TRBV18,TRBJ2-7,-,-,CASSPIQVAEQYF,TGTGCCAGCTCACCAATACAGGTAGCCGAGCAGTACTTC
TRBV18,TRBJ2-7,-,-,CASSLNTGTPNYEQYF,TGTGCCAGCTCACTCAATACAGGGACCCCGAACTACGAGCAGTACTTC
TRBV30,TRBJ2-7,once,TRBD2,CAWTGGGYEQYF,TGTGCCTGGACCGGCGGGGGTTACGAGCAGTACTTC
TRBV25-1,TRBJ1-2,-,TRBD1,CASSSLGTGGGHGYTF,TGTGCCAGCAGCTCACTTGGGACAGGGGGCGGGCATGGCTACACCTTC
TRBV4-3,TRBJ2-7,once,-,CASRRSSYEQYF,TGCGCCAGCAGGCGGAGCTCCTACGAGCAGTACTTC
TRBV7-6,TRBJ1-2,-,TRBD1,CASSFGDRAGYTF,TGTGCCAGCAGCTTTGGAGACAGGGCTGGCTACACCTTC
TRBV19,TRBJ1-1,once,-,CASSMTSPGLPAPEAFF,TGTGCCAGTAGTATGACAAGTCCGGGGTTACCGGCGCCCGAAGCTTTCTTT
TRBV20-1,TRBJ2-1,-,-,CSATAYNEQFF,TGCAGTGCTACCGCCTACAATGAGCAGTTCTTC